Below are 21 T cell receptor beta chains sequenced from a single sample in a study of identical twins. TCRdb itself ran the 5' RACE reads through MiXCR, one entry per CDR3 protein. Of hundreds of thousands of distinct CDR3 sequences listed, roughly an eighth are singletons. This sample was also put to use in a study of yellow fever vaccine responses in identical twins.

Sequences were obtained from CD8+ T cells sorted from blood. Receptors originate from a woman between 18 and 29 years old in good health.

The chain combines TRBV4-1 with TRBJ1-5, with no clear D. Germline values: CDR1 MGHRA, CDR2 YSYEKL. CDR3 length equals 15 residues. V lost 2 bases to trimming and J lost 0 bases, with 8 bases between them. The CDR3: CASSQHEYSNQPQHF. The CDR3 DNA reads as TGCGCCAGCAGCCAACACGAATATAGCAATCAGCCCCAGCATTTT.

In this sample, this clonotype turned up a few times. This sequence joins TRBV12-3 or TRBV12-4 and TRBJ2-3, with TRBD1 identical over 9 bases. CDR3 length: 16 amino acids. V trimming: 7 bases; J trimming: 0 bases; junction bases outside the gene matches: 8. The CDR3 protein is CASTSPGTGSTDTQYF. DNA for the CDR3: TGTGCCAGCACCTCCCCCGGGACAGGGAGCACAGATACGCAGTATTTT.

The chain is built from TRBV9 and TRBJ2-1; TRBD1 might be the D (7 bases). The V gene lost 3 bases and the J gene lost 2 bases, with 12 bases spanning the gap. Germline lookup yields CDR1 SGDLS and CDR2 YYNGEE. There are 15 residues in the CDR3. Here the CDR3 reads CASSGGGTAYNEQFF. In DNA, the CDR3 is TGTGCCAGCAGCGGAGGAGGGACAGCCTACAATGAGCAGTTCTTC.

The V gene is TRBV28, the J gene TRBJ1-1; 12 nucleotides match TRBD1. Germline lookup yields CDR1 MDHEN and CDR2 SYDVKM. The CDR3 has 18 residues. Germline trimming cut 5 bases from V and 1 base from J; bases unmatched to any gene: 11. For the CDR3, the DNA is TGTGCCAGCAGTCCCATAACCGGGACAGGGGGCACGAACACTGAAGCTTTCTTT. This sequence encodes CASSPITGTGGTNTEAFF.

This clonotype was observed a handful of times. The chain carries TRBV12-3 or TRBV12-4 and TRBJ2-5, with 7 bases fitting TRBD1. After removal of 3 bases from V and 4 bases from J, the junction contained 8 bases not matched to a gene. The CDR3 loop spans 15 amino acids. CDR3 DNA sequence: TGTGCCAGCAGTTTCCCCGGACAGGCCTTAGAGACCCAGTACTTC. Translation: CASSFPGQALETQYF.

The rearrangement joins TRBV7-8 to TRBJ2-3, with 10 bases fitting TRBD2. The germline V gene has CDR1 SGHVS and CDR2 FQNEAQ. The CDR3 has 15 residues. V trimming: 7 bases; J trimming: 1 base; junction bases outside the gene matches: 5. The CDR3 DNA reads as TGTGCCAGCACTGTACTAGCGGGACGCACAGATACGCAGTATTTT. Protein: CASTVLAGRTDTQYF.

This clonotype was counted only a few times. The chain employs TRBV14 and TRBJ2-1; tentatively, D is TRBD1 (6 bases). Germline lookup yields CDR1 SGHDN and CDR2 FVKESK. The CDR3 consists of 13 residues. Trimming removed 2 bases from V and 10 bases from J, with 12 bases in between. The CDR3 region is CASSQWAGVEQFF. The CDR3 coding sequence is TGTGCCAGCAGCCAATGGGCAGGGGTGGAGCAGTTCTTC. The whole variable domain, filled in from reference TRBV14 and TRBJ2-1, reads EAGVTQFPSHSVIEKGQTVTLRCDPISGHDNLYWYRRVMGKEIKFLLHFVKESKQDESGMPNNRFLAERTGGTYSTLKVQPAELEDSGVYFCASSQWAGVEQFFGPGTRLTVL.

This clonotype turned up a few times. The chain links TRBV11-2 to TRBJ1-2, with a tentative D call TRBD1 (5 bases). Germline CDR1 is SGHAT and CDR2 is FQNNGV. The CDR3 consists of 15 residues. Trimming removed 0 bases from V and 6 bases from J, with 14 bases in between. CDR3 residues: CASSLDLSSGDGYTF. CDR3 coding DNA: TGTGCCAGCAGCTTAGACTTGTCCTCGGGGGATGGCTACACCTTC.

This clonotype appeared once. The V and J genes are TRBV20-1 and TRBJ1-2; D is undetermined. The CDR3 spans 8 residues. The germline CDR1 and CDR2 sequences are DFQATT and SNEGSKA (reference sequence). In DNA, the CDR3 is TGCAGGGCACATGGCTACACCTTC. Protein sequence: CRAHGYTF.

This clonotype was seen at least ten times. The V and J genes are TRBV29-1 and TRBJ2-3; 8 bases are a match to TRBD1. Germline-derived CDR1 and CDR2 are SQVTM and ANQGSEA. This CDR3 is 14 amino acids long. The V segment lost 6 bases and the J segment 3 bases; nucleotides outside the gene matches: 8. CDR3 residues: CSVYRTGPTDTQYF. CDR3 DNA sequence: TGCAGCGTATACCGGACAGGGCCTACAGATACGCAGTATTTT.

The chain uses TRBV6-1 and TRBJ2-4; D may match TRBD1 or TRBD2 (5 bases each). V lost 7 bases and J 0 bases, leaving 16 bases between the germline ends. The CDR3 contains 16 residues. Germline V gives CDR1 MNHNS, CDR2 SASEGT. CDR3 nucleotide sequence: TGTGCCAGCACCTACCGTGCCGGGACAGCCAAAAACATTCAGTACTTC. The encoded protein is CASTYRAGTAKNIQYF.

The CDR3 loop reads CASSPRLGDTQYF. As DNA, the CDR3 is TGTGCCAGCAGTCCGCGGCTTGGGGATACGCAGTATTTT. This rearrangement joins TRBV27 to TRBJ2-3; D gene uncertain. This CDR3 comprises 13 residues. Germline assignment: CDR1 MNHEY and CDR2 SMNVEV (reference sequence). V lost 5 bases to trimming and J lost 6 bases, with 12 bases between them.

This chain uses TRBV20-1 with TRBJ2-1; 7 bases are shared with TRBD2. The V segment lost 0 bases and the J segment 7 bases; nucleotides outside the gene matches: 12. Per germline, CDR1 DFQATT and CDR2 SNEGSKA (reference sequence). The CDR3 sequence is 16 residues long. CDR3 protein: CSARDLAEALGNEQFF. The CDR3 DNA sequence: TGCAGTGCTAGAGACCTAGCGGAGGCCCTAGGGAATGAGCAGTTCTTC.

This clonotype came up a few times. The chain is built from TRBV7-6 and TRBJ2-1; TRBD2 aligns across 16 bases. The junction had 9 bases not matched to a gene; V was cut back by 4 bases and J by 9 bases. The CDR3 length is 17 residues. The germline CDR1 and CDR2 sequences are SGHVS and FNYEAQ. The CDR3 DNA reads as TGTGCCAGCAGCTCCAAGGGACTAGCGGGAGGGCGGGGTGAGCAGTTCTTC. Residues: CASSSKGLAGGRGEQFF. Full variable domain (rest looked up from reference TRBV7-6 and TRBJ2-1): GAGVSQSPRYKVTKRGQDVALRCDPISGHVSLYWYRQALGQGPEFLTYFNYEAQQDKSGLPNDRFSAERPEGSISTLTIQRTEQRDSAMYRCASSSKGLAGGRGEQFFGPGTRLTVL.

In this sample, this clonotype turned up a few times. J is TRBJ2-1 and V is TRBV20-1, with D possibly being TRBD2 (6 bases). Trimming took off 5 bases at V and 0 bases at J, with 20 bases between the two ends. Germline assignment: CDR1 DFQATT and CDR2 SNEGSKA (reference sequence). The CDR3 runs to 17 residues. The DNA of the CDR3 is TGCAGTGCTGAGGGGAAGGGACGGGAGAGCTCCTACAATGAGCAGTTCTTC. Its protein is CSAEGKGRESSYNEQFF.

This clonotype was counted a few times. CDR3 amino acids: CASSLKTVANTGELFF. CDR3 coding DNA: TGTGCCAGCAGCTTAAAAACTGTCGCGAACACCGGGGAGCTGTTTTTT. The chain employs TRBV7-8 and TRBJ2-2, with D hard to call. The germline V gene has CDR1 SGHVS and CDR2 FQNEAQ. Trimming took 2 bases from V and 0 from J, leaving 10 bases between them. The CDR3 consists of 16 residues.

This clonotype was recorded a few times. The genes are TRBV6-4 and TRBJ2-1; possibly TRBD1 or TRBD2 for D (5 bases each). The V end lost 3 bases, the J end lost 8 bases, and 26 bases lay between the germline ends. CDR3 length equals 18 residues. The germline V gene has CDR1 MRHNA and CDR2 SNTAGT. In DNA form, the CDR3 reads TGTGCCAGCAGTGAGAAGTGGTCTAGGGGAGCCCCCGGGGATGAGCAGTTCTTC. Its translation is CASSEKWSRGAPGDEQFF.

This clonotype was counted many times. V gene TRBV7-9 combines with J gene TRBJ2-7; TRBD2 aligns across 10 bases. Trimming removed 8 bases from V and 4 bases from J; junction bases left unmatched: 11. The CDR3 consists of 15 residues. Germline CDR1 and CDR2: SEHNR and FQNEAQ (reference sequence). The CDR3: CASRGLAEGAYEQYF. The CDR3 DNA is TGTGCCAGCCGCGGACTAGCGGAGGGGGCGTACGAGCAGTACTTC.

This sequence joins TRBV7-8 and TRBJ2-1; 12 nucleotides agree with TRBD2. Germline V CDR1 and CDR2: SGHVS, FQNEAQ. The ends lost 5 bases at V and 4 bases at J; junction bases unmatched: 6. The CDR3 is 16 amino acids. For the CDR3, the DNA is TGTGCCAGCAGCACTAGCGGGGGGTATCGATACAATGAGCAGTTCTTC. This sequence encodes CASSTSGGYRYNEQFF. The entire variable domain, with the rest obtained from reference TRBV7-8 and TRBJ2-1, is as follows: GAGVSQSPRYKVAKRGQDVALRCDPISGHVSLFWYQQALGQGPEFLTYFQNEAQLDKSGLPSDRFFAERPEGSVSTLKIQRTQQEDSAVYLCASSTSGGYRYNEQFFGPGTRLTVL.

The gene calls are TRBV24-1 and TRBJ2-3, with 7 bases lining up with TRBD1. V lost 4 bases and J lost 2; bases outside the gene matches: 8. This CDR3 is built from 16 residues. From germline, CDR1 is KGHDR and CDR2 SFDVKD. The CDR3 here is CATSEPRGRNTDTQYF. The DNA for the CDR3 is TGTGCCACCAGTGAGCCCAGGGGGAGAAACACAGATACGCAGTATTTT.

This clonotype has just a few counts. The chain links TRBV6-1 to TRBJ2-7, with a tentative D call TRBD1 (6 bases). The V gene lost 10 bases and the J gene lost 0 bases, with 10 bases spanning the gap. CDR1 is MNHNS and CDR2 is SASEGT in the germline V gene. The CDR3 has 12 residues. CDR3 in amino acids: CATGAFSYEQYV. CDR3 DNA sequence: TGTGCCACAGGGGCCTTCTCCTACGAGCAGTACGTC.